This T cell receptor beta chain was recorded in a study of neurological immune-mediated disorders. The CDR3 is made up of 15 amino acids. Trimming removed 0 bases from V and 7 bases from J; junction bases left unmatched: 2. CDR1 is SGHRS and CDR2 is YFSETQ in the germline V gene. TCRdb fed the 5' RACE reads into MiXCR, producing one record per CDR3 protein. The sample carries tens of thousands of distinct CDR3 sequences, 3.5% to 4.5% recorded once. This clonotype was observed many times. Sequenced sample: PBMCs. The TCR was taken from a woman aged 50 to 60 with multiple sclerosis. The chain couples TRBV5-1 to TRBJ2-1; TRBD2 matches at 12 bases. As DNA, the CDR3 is TGCGCCAGCAGCTTGGGGACTAGCGGGATGAATGAGCAGTTCTTC. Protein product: CASSLGTSGMNEQFF.